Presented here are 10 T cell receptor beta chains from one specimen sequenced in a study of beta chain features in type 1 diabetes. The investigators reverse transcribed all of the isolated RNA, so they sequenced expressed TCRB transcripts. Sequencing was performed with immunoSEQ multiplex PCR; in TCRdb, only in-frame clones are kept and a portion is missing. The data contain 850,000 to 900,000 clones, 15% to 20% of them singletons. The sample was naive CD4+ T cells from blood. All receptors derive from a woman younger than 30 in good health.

CDR3 coding DNA: TGCGCCAGCAGCCAAGGTTACGGACAGGATCTCTACGAGCAGTACTTC. This encodes CASSQGYGQDLYEQYF. The V call is TRBV4-3, the J call TRBJ2-5, with 7 bases identical to TRBD1. The J call may be in error: the DNA end matches TRBJ2-7 better. Germline loops: CDR1 LGHNA, CDR2 YSLEER. The CDR3 length is 16 residues.

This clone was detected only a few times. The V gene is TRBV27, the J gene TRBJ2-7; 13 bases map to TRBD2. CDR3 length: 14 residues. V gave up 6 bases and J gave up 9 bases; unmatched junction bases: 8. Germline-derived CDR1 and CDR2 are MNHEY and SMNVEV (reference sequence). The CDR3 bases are TGTGCCAGCAGCCACACTAGCGGGAGGGCCGTGCAGTACTTC. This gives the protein CASSHTSGRAVQYF.

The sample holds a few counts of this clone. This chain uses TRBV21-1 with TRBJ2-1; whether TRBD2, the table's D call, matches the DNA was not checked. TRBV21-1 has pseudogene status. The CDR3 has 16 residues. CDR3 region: CASRGLAAIRYNEQFF. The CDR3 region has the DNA TGTGCCAGCAGGGGACTAGCGGCAATAAGGTACAATGAGCAGTTCTTC.

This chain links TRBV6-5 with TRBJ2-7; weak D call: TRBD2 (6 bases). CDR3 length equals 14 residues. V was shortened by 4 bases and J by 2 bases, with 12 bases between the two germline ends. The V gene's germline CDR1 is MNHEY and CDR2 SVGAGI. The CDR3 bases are TGTGCCAGCAGTTCTCGGGGGATCGCCTACGAGCAGTACTTC. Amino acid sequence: CASSSRGIAYEQYF.

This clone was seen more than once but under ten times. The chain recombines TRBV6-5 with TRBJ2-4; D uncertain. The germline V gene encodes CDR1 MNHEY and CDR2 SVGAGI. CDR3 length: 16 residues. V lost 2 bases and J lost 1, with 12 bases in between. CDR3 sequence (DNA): TGTGCCAGCAGTTACAACGGCAGGTCGGCCAAAAACATTCAGTACTTC. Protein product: CASSYNGRSAKNIQYF.

Here the CDR3 DNA reads TGTGCCAGCAGCTTAGTGACTAGCGATATTGAGCAGTTCTTC. As protein: CASSLVTSDIEQFF. The chain joins TRBV7-2 to TRBJ2-1, with 8 bases fitting TRBD2. From germline, CDR1 is SGHTA and CDR2 FQGNSA. The CDR3 is 14 residues long. V shed 1 base, J shed 9 bases, and the junction held 5 bases outside the gene matches.

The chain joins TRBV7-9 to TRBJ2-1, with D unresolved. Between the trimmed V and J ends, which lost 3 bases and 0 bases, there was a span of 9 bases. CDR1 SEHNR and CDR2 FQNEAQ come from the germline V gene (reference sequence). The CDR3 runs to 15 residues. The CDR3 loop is CASSLALSSYNEQFF. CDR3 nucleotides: TGTGCCAGCAGCTTGGCCTTGAGCTCCTACAATGAGCAGTTCTTC.

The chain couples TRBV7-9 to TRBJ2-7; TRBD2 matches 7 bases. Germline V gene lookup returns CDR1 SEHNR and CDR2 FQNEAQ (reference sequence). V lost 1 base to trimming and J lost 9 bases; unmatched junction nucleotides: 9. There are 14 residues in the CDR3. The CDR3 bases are TGTGCCAGCAGCTTAGGGCGGGAGTCAAAAGGGCAGTACTTC. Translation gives CASSLGRESKGQYF.

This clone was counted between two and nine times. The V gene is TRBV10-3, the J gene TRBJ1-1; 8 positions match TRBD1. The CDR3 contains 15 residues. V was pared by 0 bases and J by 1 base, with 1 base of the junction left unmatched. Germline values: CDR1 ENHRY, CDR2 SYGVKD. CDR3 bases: TGTGCCATCAGTGAGTCGGGGACAGGGAACACTGAAGCTTTCTTT. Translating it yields CAISESGTGNTEAFF.

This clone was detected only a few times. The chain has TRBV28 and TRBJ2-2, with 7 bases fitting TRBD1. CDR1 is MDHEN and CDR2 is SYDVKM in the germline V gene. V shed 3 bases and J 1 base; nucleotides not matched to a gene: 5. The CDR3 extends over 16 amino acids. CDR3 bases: TGTGCCAGCAGTTTGCCCAGGACAGGGAACACCGGGGAGCTGTTTTTT. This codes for CASSLPRTGNTGELFF.